This T cell receptor (beta chain) was profiled in a study of T-cell reconstitution after alpha-beta-depleted transplantation in children. Construction of the TCRbeta library involved unique molecular identifiers. TCRdb itself ran the PCR reads through MiXCR, one entry per CDR3 protein. The sample includes a few hundred thousand distinct CDR3 sequences, approximately 20% of them seen just once. Trimming at V came to 0 bases and at J to 5 bases, leaving 11 bases not matched to a gene. This CDR3 spans 18 amino acids. The V gene's germline CDR1 is SGDLS and CDR2 YYNGEE. The chain couples TRBV9 to TRBJ2-5; TRBD2 aligns across 12 bases. The sample consisted of PBMCs, mostly from graft donor cells, taken 180 days after TCRalphabeta/CD19-depleted stem cell transplant. The clonotype originates from a male patient younger than 18 who had a stem cell transplant for acute lymphoblastic leukemia, so the T cells may come from the graft donor. CDR3 DNA sequence: TGTGCCAGCAGCGTAGACGGTCTAGCGGGAGGGCCCGGGGAGACCCAGTACTTC. Its translation: CASSVDGLAGGPGETQYF.